The source of this T cell receptor (beta chain) is a study of PD-1 blockade in classical Hodgkin lymphoma (dated by TCRdb to the early 2020s). Study-wide context: Nivolumab dosing was 3 mg/kg intravenously every 2 weeks, continuing until either disease progression or unacceptable toxicity. The study used CyTOF and TCR beta sequencing to define a peripheral blood immune signature of response to PD-1 blockade in classical Hodgkin lymphoma.

The time point label, read with the paper, signifies: cycle 4 day 1 (C4D1), after 5 to 7 weeks of nivolumab. Every trial patient had relapsed following autologous stem cell transplantation, and prior brentuximab vedotin exposure was what differed among cohorts A, B and C. The trial cohort comprised about 60 patients with relapsed/refractory classical Hodgkin lymphoma whose best overall responses were complete response, partial response or progressive disease. In the multi-cohort phase II CheckMate 205 trial, trial patients received single-agent nivolumab. An independent review committee assessed best overall response by applying the 2007 International Working Group response criteria. Trial PBMCs were collected just before the start of nivolumab (C1D1) and during therapy at cycle 2 day 1 and cycle 4 day 1. Peripheral blood was collected in 8 mL Vacutainer Cell Preparation Tubes, from which PBMCs were isolated by centrifugation and then cryopreserved.

Summary of the overall study and its limitations: Trial patients achieving complete response had baseline diversity similar to newly diagnosed patients, whereas partial responders and progressors had significantly lower diversity. CD4+ but not CD8+ TCR diversity rose significantly by C4D1 (p=0.0027 vs p=0.16), most apparent in complete responders (p=0.02). Lower diversity was seen in patients whose nivolumab began less than 1 year after ASCT, and these patients were left out of later analyses so that immune reconstitution would not confound the results. Baseline TCR diversity was reported to be lower in newly diagnosed patients than in healthy donors, and even lower in relapsed/refractory patients. The study was restricted to a single clinical trial cohort, and the causes of repertoire differences, possibly disease activity or prior therapy, were left undefined.

The CDR3 numbers 15 residues from cysteine through phenylalanine. Of the read, only the CDR3 DNA is kept; its 45 bases are in frame from base 1. Per the germline V gene (reference sequence), SGHAT is the CDR1 and FQDESV is the CDR2. The V end loses 6 bases and the J end loses 0 bases, and a stretch of 12 bases separates them. As to this clone: Its antigen has not been determined. The sample holds no much larger clone one base away, and base qualities are not on file.

Genomic DNA was isolated using the Qiagen DNeasy kit from unsorted PBMCs as well as from negatively selected CD4+ and CD8+ fractions. Amplification of TCR beta CDR3 regions was done by immunoSEQ multiplex PCR with primers that anneal to V and J segments. A synthetic immune receptor repertoire was used to minimize amplification bias, and any residual bias was removed computationally once sequencing was done. The authors' pipeline ran thus. Repertoire diversity was quantified as the Shannon entropy index using custom Python scripts. The unsorted, CD4+ and CD8+ repertoires were each analyzed separately, with the exception of combined analyses, where CD4+ and CD8+ sequences were merged in silico. A clone was considered expanded if an increase in frequency of at least 2-fold after treatment relative to C1D1 was found, and a pseudocount of 0.5 was applied to clones undetected at baseline. Singleton clones were defined as clones with 0 or 1 copy at C1D1, and non-singleton clones were defined as clones with 2 or more copies. Clones expanded in unsorted samples were assigned a CD4+, CD8+ or unknown annotation through matching of protein sequences in sorted samples from the same patient. Wilcoxon tests on paired samples were used to test changes in diversity from C1D1 to C4D1. TCRdb took over this immuneACCESS table, retaining in-frame rearrangements with V and J assigned. Such tables are incomplete; in checked studies, under half of the missing clones stem from an unresolved V gene, and the remainder is unexplained. V and J calls and clone size are given by that table; D and trimming were obtained from the DNA. This sample lists over 20,000 clones; 80% were detected once. The biggest ten clones account for roughly 7% of the sample.

The sequence is built from TRBV11-1 and TRBJ2-1; the D segment could be TRBD1, given 5 matching bases. The TCR comes from a human donor with classical Hodgkin lymphoma. Sequenced here: peripheral blood mononuclear cells (PBMCs), sampled before the fourth cycle of nivolumab. This receptor carries the CDR3 CASSDGQNSYNEQFF. Here is the DNA: TGTGCCAGCAGTGACGGACAAAACTCCTACAATGAGCAGTTCTTC.